This passage covers 14 T cell receptor beta chains from one sample sequenced in a study of post-analysis software for immune sequencing data. TCR beta cDNA libraries had unique molecular identifiers. From the PCR reads, TCRdb called clonotypes with MiXCR, one entry per CDR3 protein. Of some 370,000 distinct CDR3 sequences detected, about a third appear once; the ten largest clones hold roughly 13%. Study-level findings and limits: Patients showed TRBV5-6, TRBV5-1 and TRBV20-1 among four to six TRBV segments more frequent than in controls.

Antigens for these TCRs are unknown. The sample comprised blood. All receptors come from a girl between 5 and 17 years old with multiple sclerosis.

The table lists this clonotype with a few counts. The chain joins TRBV20-1 to TRBJ2-5; 9 nucleotides match TRBD2. The CDR3 consists of 15 residues. Trimming cost V 3 bases and J 4 bases; bases outside gene matches: 9. Germline V gene data show CDR1 as DFQATT and CDR2 as SNEGSKA (reference sequence). CDR3 sequence reads: CSARLRGGLLETQYF. CDR3 nucleotide sequence: TGCAGTGCTAGGTTGCGGGGGGGTCTGTTAGAGACCCAGTACTTC.

This clonotype was detected only a few times. The chain employs TRBV7-2 and TRBJ1-5; no clear D gene. Germline CDR1 and CDR2: SGHTA and FQGNSA. The germline V and J ends were trimmed by 1 base and 3 bases, with 10 bases remaining between them. This CDR3 spans 15 amino acids. The CDR3 coding sequence is TGTGCCAGCAGCTTAGAATCAGAGCTCAATCAGCCCCAGCATTTT. This codes for CASSLESELNQPQHF.

V is TRBV12-3 or TRBV12-4 and J is TRBJ2-3; D is perhaps TRBD2 (5 bases). The CDR3 runs 13 residues. V was shortened by 6 bases and J by 4 bases, with 11 bases between the two germline ends. Here the CDR3 DNA reads TGTGCCAGCAGGCGAGCGGCAGCAGATACGCAGTATTTT. Encoded protein: CASRRAAADTQYF.

The rearrangement links TRBV5-8 to TRBJ2-2; D unresolved. The CDR3 has 15 residues. Trimming stripped 0 bases from V and 0 bases from J, with 6 bases between. CDR1 is SGHTS, CDR2 YDEGEE, per germline. CDR3 protein: CASSLEGSNTGELFF. The CDR3 DNA is TGTGCCAGCAGCTTGGAGGGTTCGAACACCGGGGAGCTGTTTTTT.

V is TRBV6-5 and J is TRBJ2-3; D gene uncertain. CDR1 MNHEY and CDR2 SVGAGI come from the germline V gene. The ends were cut back, 8 bases at V and 6 bases at J, with 15 bases in the middle. This CDR3 has 13 amino acids. The CDR3 loop is CASSPYSRDTQYF. CDR3 DNA sequence: TGTGCCAGCTCACCCTACTCGAGGGATACGCAGTATTTT.

In this sample, this clonotype turned up a few times. CDR3 amino acids: CASLQPGLTHEQYF. In DNA, the CDR3 is TGTGCCTCCCTGCAGCCCGGACTCACCCACGAGCAGTACTTC. The V and J genes are TRBV6-2 or TRBV6-3 and TRBJ2-7, with D possibly matching TRBD2 (5 bases). Germline CDR1 MNHEY, CDR2 SVGEGT. V gave up 11 bases and J gave up 5 bases, with 22 bases separating them. This CDR3 comprises 14 residues.

The chain combines TRBV12-3 or TRBV12-4 with TRBJ2-1; 9 positions agree with TRBD2. CDR3 size: 14 residues. With V trimmed by 10 bases and J by 2 bases, 6 bases remained unmatched. The CDR3 is CATTSGGPYNEQFF. In DNA form, the CDR3 reads TGTGCCACCACGAGCGGGGGGCCCTACAATGAGCAGTTCTTC.

The table lists this clonotype with a few counts. This chain links TRBV5-6 with TRBJ2-7, with 9 bases fitting TRBD1. Trimming cost V 1 base and J 3 bases; bases outside gene matches: 2. CDR1 and CDR2 from the germline V gene are SGHDT and YYEEEE. The CDR3 is 14 residues long. The CDR3 here is CASSLLDRGYEQYF. CDR3 nucleotides: TGTGCCAGCAGCTTGTTGGACAGGGGCTACGAGCAGTACTTC.

Notes on this clonotype: This may arise from a read error, as a much more abundant clone is one base away. The chain uses TRBV12-3 or TRBV12-4 and TRBJ2-1; no clear D. This CDR3 region has 11 residues. Trimming took off 4 bases at V and 13 bases at J, with 11 bases between the two ends. CDR3 sequence: CASSSARAQFF. The CDR3 nucleotides are TGTGCCAGCAGTTCGGCACGGGCCCAGTTCTTC.

This clonotype was detected a few times. V gene TRBV27 combines with J gene TRBJ2-1, with TRBD2 as a possible D gene (6 bases). Trimming removed 8 bases from V and 12 bases from J, with 14 bases in between. The CDR3 spans 11 residues. CDR1 and CDR2 (germline): MNHEY, SMNVEV (reference sequence). As DNA, the CDR3 is TGTGCCAGCTCCTTGGGGGGTGCGCAGTTCTTC. Protein: CASSLGGAQFF.

This clonotype was observed a few times. The rearrangement uses TRBV7-2 and TRBJ2-2; TRBD1 matches 8 bases. Germline CDR1 reads SGHTA; CDR2 reads FQGNSA. With 5 bases clipped from V and 10 bases from J, the junction kept 3 bases outside the gene matches. The CDR3 sequence is 12 residues long. The CDR3 loop is CASSLTGVELFF. Written as DNA, the CDR3 is TGTGCCAGCAGCCTGACAGGGGTGGAGCTGTTTTTT.

The rearrangement uses TRBV29-1 and TRBJ2-2, with D perhaps TRBD1 (6 bases). V lost 3 bases and J lost 3, with 11 bases in between. Germline V gene sequence: CDR1 SQVTM, CDR2 ANQGSEA. The CDR3 contains 14 residues. The CDR3 DNA is TGCAGCGTTGACACAGGGTCGGACACCGGGGAGCTGTTTTTT. Its protein is CSVDTGSDTGELFF.

This clonotype was observed a few times. The chain carries TRBV5-1 and TRBJ1-4; weak D call: TRBD1 (6 bases). The CDR3 has 16 residues. Trimming removed 0 bases at V and 2 bases at J, with 11 bases between. The germline V gene has CDR1 SGHRS and CDR2 YFSETQ. CDR3 nucleotides: TGCGCCAGCAGCTTGGTTACGACAGGTACTAATGAAAAACTGTTTTTT. This encodes CASSLVTTGTNEKLFF.

This clonotype was found a few times. The rearrangement joins TRBV13 to TRBJ2-7; 8 bases fit TRBD2. CDR1 PRHDT and CDR2 FYEKMQ come from the germline V gene (reference sequence). The V segment lost 5 bases and the J segment 0 bases; nucleotides outside the gene matches: 9. There are 16 residues in the CDR3. DNA for the CDR3: TGTGCCAGCAGCCCTACGACTAGCGCGAGCTCCTACGAGCAGTACTTC. Its translation is CASSPTTSASSYEQYF.